The 6 T cell receptor beta chains presented below share a single source sample, sequenced in a study of T cell responses to AZD1222 COVID-19 vaccine. The protocol was immunoSEQ multiplex PCR, while the TCRdb copy is restricted to in-frame clones and leaves out a portion. This repertoire shows around 120,000 clones, over 80% found once; its top ten account for 0.8% to 1.1%. The sample in question was peripheral blood, obtained on day 0 of AZD1222 vaccination. These receptors were collected from an adult in good health.

This clone is a singleton in its sample. V usage is TRBV6-5 and J usage is TRBJ1-5, with D perhaps matching TRBD1 (5 bases). CDR3 length: 14 amino acids. CDR1 is MNHEY, CDR2 SVGAGI, per germline. V shed 6 bases and J shed 4 bases, with 13 bases lying between them. Here the CDR3 reads CASSRDRKNQPQHF. The DNA of the CDR3 is TGTGCCAGCAGCCGCGACAGAAAGAATCAGCCCCAGCATTTT.

CDR3 loop: CASYLGTVGYF. CDR3 sequence (DNA): TGTGCCAGCTATTTAGGGACCGTGGGATATTTT. The chain carries TRBV12-3 or TRBV12-4 and TRBJ1-3; tentative D call: TRBD1 (5 bases). The V end was cut by 8 bases, the J end by 15 bases, with 17 bases between. The CDR3 is 11 residues long.

The chain combines TRBV9 with TRBJ2-1; 8 nucleotides line up with TRBD2. The CDR3 consists of 13 residues. V lost 8 bases to trimming and J lost 2 bases; unmatched junction nucleotides: 3. Germline V gives CDR1 SGDLS, CDR2 YYNGEE. The CDR3 loop is CARRSGAYNEQFF. CDR3 DNA sequence: TGTGCCAGACGTAGCGGGGCCTACAATGAGCAGTTCTTC.

The rearrangement links TRBV5-4 to TRBJ1-2; D remains ambiguous. Per the germline V gene, CDR1 is SGHNT and CDR2 is YYREEE (reference sequence). Trimming pared 4 bases from V and 3 bases from J, leaving 19 bases between. The CDR3 covers 16 residues. The CDR3 coding sequence is TGTGCCAGCAGCCCCCTTATAAGTCGGAGCGACTATGGCTACACCTTC. Its translation is CASSPLISRSDYGYTF.

This clone was detected once. The chain links TRBV12-3 or TRBV12-4 to TRBJ2-7; TRBD1 agrees at 7 bases. Losses at the gene ends were 5 bases for V and 9 bases for J; bases not matched to a gene: 7. The CDR3 totals 12 residues. The CDR3 spells CASSKRQGGQYF. The CDR3 nucleotides are TGTGCCAGCAGTAAAAGACAGGGCGGGCAGTACTTC.

The rearrangement joins TRBV25-1 to TRBJ1-1; no clear D gene. The CDR3 covers 11 residues. V was shortened by 4 bases and J by 6 bases, with 6 bases between the two germline ends. CDR1 is MGHDK, CDR2 SYGVNS, per germline. The CDR3 sequence is CASSVGAEAFF. Written as DNA, the CDR3 is TGTGCCAGCAGTGTGGGTGCTGAAGCTTTCTTT.